This T cell receptor beta chain comes out of a study of T cells after yellow fever vaccination (dated by TCRdb to the late 2010s). Turning to the overall study: The SMART-Seq v4 Ultra Low Input RNA kit was used to prepare libraries from fractions with low cell numbers. Two healthy male donors made up the cohort, one aged 18 to 30 years and the other aged 30 to 40 years. Bulk TCR alpha and beta repertoires were sequenced longitudinally to track T-cell clones before and after primary and booster YFV17D yellow fever vaccination. Blood was collected at multiple timepoints before and after primary and secondary immunization, and bulk PBMC replicates and cell subsets were isolated.

V drops 1 base and J drops 5 bases, leaving 7 bases in between. Per the germline V gene, SNHLY is the CDR1 and FYNNEI is the CDR2. Measured from the cysteine to the phenylalanine, the CDR3 is 13 residues long. The kept DNA is CDR3 alone, 39 bases in frame from the first base. In light of the paper, this sample's treatment or condition label describes: live attenuated yellow fever vaccine strain. A standard Ficoll-Paque protocol was used to isolate PBMCs from peripheral blood. Dynabeads CD4 and CD8 positive selection kits were used to isolate CD4 and CD8 T-cell fractions. RNA was extracted with TriZol from bulk PBMCs, CD4 and CD8 fractions, and dextramer-positive and dextramer-negative fractions. This clonotype was observed many times. Its antigen is not yet known. No base-level quality is on record; no much larger clone is a single base apart. Instrument on record: Illumina NovaSeq 6000. TCR cDNA was synthesized by 5'RACE template switching, through which a universal primer site and unique molecular identifiers were introduced. Priming of cDNA synthesis was performed from both the TCR alpha and TCR beta constant segments. Library amplification involved two PCR steps, and the second step added sample barcodes and sequencing adapters. Libraries were sequenced on Illumina HiSeq 2500 (2x100 bp) or NovaSeq (2x150 bp). Per the source publication's procedure: Demultiplexing of reads and collapsing into UMI consensus sequences were performed with MIGEC, and V(D)J alignment was carried out with MiXCR. Clonotypes responding to the vaccine were identified with edgeR on replicate PBMC samples, with the criteria of FDR below 0.01 and a log2 fold change above 5 up to day 15. Each bulk clonotype was labeled CD4 or CD8 based on which sequenced repertoire, CD4 or CD8, contained the clonotype at higher abundance. TCRdb reran the public reads through fastp at Q25 and MiXCR, keeping productive beta chains. Identical CDR3 proteins give one entry, which carries the most common genes and DNA. TCRdb's processing, not the study's, gives the V and J calls here. A total of some 260,000 distinct CDR3 sequences appear in this sample, around 4.9% of them only once. The top ten constitute under 3.5% of the sample.

Study-wide conclusions, independent of this receptor: Because abundant contaminating clonotypes from the bulk population could be contained in FACS-sorted repertoires, computational filtering was required. Only a couple of donors were included in the study, so the extent to which the findings can be generalized is limited. Most clones expanded after primary vaccination (around 96% of CD4 and about 85% of CD8) were re-detected after the booster, suggesting that broad memory maintenance occurred. The secondary T-cell response was weaker than the primary response but faster, peaking on day 5 instead of day 15. A small share of clonotypes occurred in both CD4 and CD8 compartments, likely arising from convergent recombination.

The sequence was collected from a man in his late teens or twenties who received the YFV17D yellow fever vaccine. This specimen consisted of CD4+ T cells sorted from PBMCs, obtained on the day of the yellow fever booster vaccination. Rearrangement joined TRBV2 to TRBJ2-3; 5 matching bases give a weak D call of TRBD2. The CDR3 sequence is CASSEDRGDTQYF. The bases are TGTGCCAGCAGTGAAGATCGGGGAGATACGCAGTATTTT.